These 9 T cell receptor beta chains were all obtained from the same sample, sequenced in a study of CD8 T cells in ankylosing spondylitis. TCRdb reprocessed the 5' RACE reads with MiXCR, giving one entry per CDR3 protein. The sample has about 150,000 distinct CDR3 sequences, around 32% seen once. The source material was synovial fluid, either unsorted or a sorted T cell fraction (not recorded which). The receptors were sampled from a male donor with ankylosing spondylitis.

This clonotype occurred once. CDR3 bases: TGCAGTGCGCGCCCCACGACAGGCGGACCTCCCAACTATGGCTACACCTTC. Translation: CSARPTTGGPPNYGYTF. The J gene is TRBJ1-2, the V gene TRBV20-1; TRBD1 might be the D (6 bases). This CDR3 is 17 amino acids long. Germline assignment: CDR1 DFQATT and CDR2 SNEGSKA (reference sequence). V lost 6 bases to trimming and J lost 2 bases, with 25 bases between them.

This chain joins TRBV3-1 and TRBJ1-5, with TRBD1 matching over 7 bases. The CDR3 has 17 amino acids. Trimming cost V 4 bases and J 4 bases; bases outside gene matches: 13. Germline V lookup: CDR1 LGHDT, CDR2 YNNKEL (reference sequence). CDR3 in DNA: TGTGCCAGCAGCCCCGAGACCTTAAGGGGGCGGAATCAGCCCCAGCATTTT. Protein product: CASSPETLRGRNQPQHF.

This clonotype was counted only a few times. The chain combines TRBV4-2 with TRBJ2-3; 13 bases agree with TRBD2. This CDR3 is 15 amino acids long. V was clipped by 4 bases and J by 4 bases; unmatched bases: 2. Germline V gene data show CDR1 as LGHNA and CDR2 as YNFKEQ. The DNA of the CDR3 is TGTGCCAGCAGCCCGACTAGCGGGGGGCCAGATACGCAGTATTTT. Its translation: CASSPTSGGPDTQYF.

This chain joins TRBV30 and TRBJ2-2; tentative D call: TRBD2 (6 bases). The V end was cut by 2 bases, the J end by 7 bases, with 14 bases between. Germline-derived CDR1 and CDR2 are GTSNPN and SVGIG (reference sequence). This CDR3 is built from 14 residues. This CDR3 is CAWSRVQGGGELFF. The CDR3 DNA reads as TGTGCCTGGAGTAGGGTTCAGGGAGGCGGGGAGCTGTTTTTT.

This chain links TRBV15 with TRBJ2-5; 12 bases fit TRBD1. This CDR3 spans 16 amino acids. The ends lost 3 bases at V and 5 bases at J; junction bases unmatched: 7. CDR1 and CDR2 from the germline V gene are LNHNV and YYDKDF (reference sequence). CDR3 sequence: CATSRGGTGGAETQYF. CDR3 nucleotide sequence: TGTGCCACCAGCAGGGGAGGGACAGGGGGCGCCGAGACCCAGTACTTC.

This clonotype has a count of ten or more. V usage is TRBV3-1 and J usage is TRBJ2-5, with D perhaps given as TRBD1 or TRBD2 (6 bases each). The CDR3 totals 17 residues. The germline CDR1 and CDR2 sequences are LGHDT and YNNKEL (reference sequence). With 1 base removed from V and 4 bases from J, the gap between germline ends came to 19 bases. Here the CDR3 reads CASSQGGVRGPPETQYF. CDR3 coding DNA: TGTGCCAGCAGCCAAGGGGGCGTTCGGGGGCCACCAGAGACCCAGTACTTC.

The chain couples TRBV5-1 to TRBJ1-2; the D is unclear. CDR3 length: 14 residues. The germline V and J ends were trimmed by 3 bases and 4 bases, with 13 bases remaining between them. Germline CDR1 reads SGHRS; CDR2 reads YFSETQ. The CDR3 loop reads CASSYAGDTYGYTF. In DNA form, the CDR3 reads TGCGCCAGCAGCTACGCCGGGGATACCTATGGCTACACCTTC.

This clonotype was seen a handful of times. J is TRBJ1-2 and V is TRBV20-1; the D gene is possibly TRBD1 (5 bases). The ends were cut back, 1 base at V and 5 bases at J, with 14 bases in the middle. CDR3 length equals 14 residues. Germline assignment: CDR1 DFQATT and CDR2 SNEGSKA (reference sequence). For the CDR3, the DNA is TGCAGTGCTAGAGGTCCGGGGGTGCCGTATGGCTACACCTTC. Translating it yields CSARGPGVPYGYTF.

V gene TRBV13 combines with J gene TRBJ2-1, with a possible D match to TRBD2 (7 bases). Trimming left V 5 bases short and J 4 bases short, with 27 bases between. This CDR3 comprises 19 residues. Germline CDR1 is PRHDT and CDR2 is FYEKMQ (reference sequence). CDR3 DNA: TGTGCCAGCAGCCCGGGACAAATCGGACTAGACCGACTTTACAATGAGCAGTTCTTC. This codes for CASSPGQIGLDRLYNEQFF.